This TCR beta chain was documented in a study of blood T cell repertoires in COVID-19. The V end was cut by 2 bases, the J end by 1 base, with 11 bases between. CDR3 length: 15 residues. Germline CDR1 reads SNHLY; CDR2 reads FYNNEI. Source study methods: Estimation of nucleated cell counts was performed using reference gene primer amplification. Produced via immunoSEQ multiplex PCR; TCRdb's table is partial and in-frame only. V, J and clone size derive from that table, while D and trimming were established from the DNA sequence. In the table there are 200,000 or so clones, roughly 80% of which are singletons.

The chain carries TRBV2 and TRBJ1-1; TRBD1 might be the D (5 bases). The receptor was derived from a man aged 60-69 years with COVID-19, enrolled during active disease. The sample taken for sequencing was peripheral blood. In DNA form, the CDR3 reads TGTGCCAGCAGTGAATTGGGTAGGGGGAACACTGAAGCTTTCTTT. Amino acids: CASSELGRGNTEAFF.